One and the same sample provided the 25 T cell receptor beta chains below, sequenced in a study of control samples from healthy donors and cancer patients (dated by TCRdb to 2019 to 2021). Library method: the immunoSEQ multiplex PCR assay. Not all clones reach the TCRdb copy of this immuneACCESS table, which keeps in-frame sequences only. Checked studies attribute under half of the gap to unresolved V genes and leave the rest unexplained. Within this sample are more than 60,000 clones, with roughly 89% of them counted one time only. The ten largest clones add up to over 9% of the sample. Sequencing input: PBMCs. The receptors stem from a woman in her forties or fifties with colorectal cancer.

V gene TRBV30 combines with J gene TRBJ1-2; 9 bases fit TRBD1. CDR1 GTSNPN and CDR2 SVGIG come from the germline V gene (reference sequence). CDR3 length: 13 residues. The V segment lost 3 bases and the J segment 5 bases; nucleotides outside the gene matches: 4. The CDR3 DNA sequence: TGTGCCTGGAGGGCACAGGGGGCGTATGGCTACACCTTC. This encodes CAWRAQGAYGYTF.

The CDR3 coding sequence is TGTGCCAGCAGCTTAGAGGGACTAGCGAACACAGATACGCAGTATTTT. Translation: CASSLEGLANTDTQYF. The V call is TRBV7-8, the J call TRBJ2-3; 10 bases agree with TRBD2. Germline V gene lookup returns CDR1 SGHVS and CDR2 FQNEAQ. This CDR3 is built from 16 residues. J was trimmed by 2 bases and V by 1 base; bases with no gene match: 3.

The gene calls are TRBV10-2 and TRBJ2-3; a possible D gene is TRBD2 (5 bases). CDR3 size: 14 residues. V was pared by 0 bases and J by 5 bases, with 9 bases between. The germline V gene has CDR1 WSHSY and CDR2 SAAADI. In DNA, the CDR3 is TGCGCCAGCAGTGAGTCGACTCGGGGAGATACGCAGTATTTT. Translated, it gives CASSESTRGDTQYF.

The chain recombines TRBV7-8 with TRBJ2-5; weak D call: TRBD2 (6 bases). V lost 3 bases and J lost 5, with 10 bases in between. Per the germline V gene, CDR1 is SGHVS and CDR2 is FQNEAQ. The CDR3 runs to 13 residues. CDR3 sequence: CASSFGLAETQYF. Written as DNA, the CDR3 is TGTGCCAGCAGCTTTGGGCTAGCGGAGACCCAGTACTTC.

This clone was recorded once. The chain has TRBV5-1 and TRBJ2-5, with D possibly being TRBD1 or TRBD2 (5 bases each). Germline V CDR1 and CDR2: SGHRS, YFSETQ. This CDR3 has 14 residues. Trimming left V 2 bases short and J 2 bases short, with 10 bases between. DNA for the CDR3: TGCGCCAGCAGCTTTACAGGCGGGCAAGAGACCCAGTACTTC. Protein: CASSFTGGQETQYF.

The chain employs TRBV7-9 and TRBJ2-1; 7 nucleotides align to TRBD2. The germline V gene encodes CDR1 SEHNR and CDR2 FQNEAQ (reference sequence). V lost 5 bases to trimming and J lost 8 bases; unmatched junction nucleotides: 12. This CDR3 spans 15 amino acids. CDR3 sequence reads: CASSPRSSGTDEQFF. DNA for the CDR3: TGTGCCAGCAGCCCCCGGTCTAGCGGTACAGATGAGCAGTTCTTC.

V is TRBV2 and J is TRBJ2-3; D is ambiguous. The V end lost 0 bases, the J end lost 3 bases, and 7 bases lay between the germline ends. This CDR3 region has 14 residues. The V gene's germline CDR1 is SNHLY and CDR2 FYNNEI. CDR3 region: CASSEALGTDTQYF. CDR3 DNA: TGTGCCAGCAGTGAAGCGCTAGGAACAGATACGCAGTATTTT.

This chain joins TRBV5-1 and TRBJ2-1, with TRBD1 identical over 9 bases. CDR1 is SGHRS, CDR2 YFSETQ, per germline. This CDR3 has 15 residues. Trimming cost V 4 bases and J 7 bases; bases outside gene matches: 9. DNA for the CDR3: TGCGCCAGCAGCAACGACAGGGGGGTTCGGAATGAGCAGTTCTTC. Its translation is CASSNDRGVRNEQFF.

V is TRBV3-1 (or the pseudogene TRBV3-2) and J is TRBJ1-2; D not resolved. Germline assignment: CDR1 LGHDT and CDR2 YNNKEL (reference sequence). Trimming removed 1 base from V and 8 bases from J, with 8 bases in between. This CDR3 spans 12 amino acids. CDR3 residues: CASSQGRRGYTF. The DNA of the CDR3 is TGTGCCAGCAGCCAAGGCCGGAGGGGCTACACCTTC.

This sequence joins TRBV20-1 and TRBJ1-6, with 7 nucleotides matching TRBD1. CDR3 length: 9 residues. J was trimmed by 18 bases and V by 7 bases; bases with no gene match: 6. CDR1 is DFQATT and CDR2 is SNEGSKA in the germline V gene (reference sequence). The CDR3 bases are TGCAGTGTAGGGGACAGCTCCCACTTT. Residues: CSVGDSSHF.

CDR3 region: CASSLEEGTGGYTF. The CDR3 DNA sequence: TGTGCCAGCAGCTTGGAGGAGGGGACGGGGGGCTACACCTTC. The V gene is TRBV5-8, the J gene TRBJ1-2; maybe TRBD1 (5 bases). The CDR3 has 14 amino acids. The V end lost 0 bases, the J end lost 8 bases, and 14 bases lay between the germline ends. Germline lookup yields CDR1 SGHTS and CDR2 YDEGEE. Full variable domain (remainder filled in from reference TRBV5-8 and TRBJ1-2): EAGVTQSPTHLIKTRGQQATLRCSPISGHTSVYWYQQALGLGLQFLLWYDEGEERNRGNFPPRFSGRQFPNYSSELNVNALELEDSALYLCASSLEEGTGGYTFGSGTRLTVV.

The chain is built from TRBV6-2 or TRBV6-3 and TRBJ2-6; D ambiguous. The CDR3 spans 17 residues. The germline CDR1 and CDR2 sequences are MNHEY and SVGEGT. The V and J ends lost 2 bases and 0 bases respectively, with 11 bases between them. CDR3: CASSYPLTFSGANVLTF. CDR3 DNA: TGTGCCAGCAGTTACCCCCTCACCTTCTCTGGGGCCAACGTCCTGACTTTC.

The rearrangement joins TRBV19 to TRBJ1-1; no definite D call. V lost 4 bases to trimming and J lost 1 base, with 16 bases between them. The CDR3 has 16 amino acids. Germline CDR1 reads LNHDA; CDR2 reads SQIVND (reference sequence). The CDR3 reads CASSRGKGVWNTEAFF. The CDR3 nucleotides are TGTGCCAGTAGTAGGGGAAAGGGTGTTTGGAACACTGAAGCTTTCTTT. The full variable domain, with the rest looked up from reference TRBV19 and TRBJ1-1, is DGGITQSPKYLFRKEGQNVTLSCEQNLNHDAMYWYRQDPGQGLRLIYYSQIVNDFQKGDIAEGYSVSREKKESFPLTVTSAQKNPTAFYLCASSRGKGVWNTEAFFGQGTRLTVV.

The chain is built from TRBV7-2 and TRBJ1-1; D is perhaps TRBD1 (5 bases). V lost 5 bases and J lost 6, with 16 bases in between. CDR1 and CDR2 from the germline V gene are SGHTA and FQGNSA. The length of the CDR3 is 14 residues. CDR3 residues: CASSPGLKVAEAFF. CDR3 nucleotides: TGTGCCAGCAGCCCGGGACTGAAGGTCGCTGAAGCTTTCTTT.

V usage is TRBV11-3 and J usage is TRBJ2-1, with 9 bases identical to TRBD1. CDR1 SGHNT and CDR2 YENEEA come from the germline V gene. With V trimmed by 5 bases and J by 7 bases, 6 bases remained unmatched. The CDR3 has 14 residues. CDR3 nucleotide sequence: TGTGCCAGCAGCCCCGGACAGGGGATAAATGAGCAGTTCTTC. This codes for CASSPGQGINEQFF.

For the CDR3, the DNA is TGTGCCGCCAAAGGGTGGGAATCCGGAAACACCATATATTTT. Its translation: CAAKGWESGNTIYF. J is TRBJ1-3 and V is TRBV6-5, with D hard to call. The V gene lost 11 bases and the J gene lost 4 bases, with 18 bases spanning the gap. Per the germline V gene, CDR1 is MNHEY and CDR2 is SVGAGI. This CDR3 contains 14 residues.

The chain links TRBV5-1 to TRBJ1-1; D is perhaps TRBD1 (6 bases). The V gene's germline CDR1 is SGHRS and CDR2 YFSETQ. This CDR3 comprises 14 residues. V was trimmed by 6 bases and J by 0 bases, leaving 12 bases between them. For the CDR3, the DNA is TGCGCCAGCACCTGGACAGACATGAACACTGAAGCTTTCTTT. Its translation is CASTWTDMNTEAFF.

The chain is built from TRBV6-1 and TRBJ2-7; perhaps TRBD2 as D (6 bases). The V gene's germline CDR1 is MNHNS and CDR2 SASEGT. The ends were cut back, 3 bases at V and 7 bases at J, with 7 bases in the middle. This CDR3 spans 11 amino acids. CDR3 coding DNA: TGTGCCAGCAGTGACGGGAGAGAGCAGTACGTC. Translating it yields CASSDGREQYV.

This sequence joins TRBV10-1 and TRBJ2-7; TRBD1 matches at 8 bases. V was clipped by 6 bases and J by 6 bases; unmatched bases: 4. CDR3 length equals 12 residues. Germline V gene data show CDR1 as WNHNN and CDR2 as SYGVQD (reference sequence). CDR3 nucleotides: TGCGCCAGCAGCGCCGGGACAGGCGAGCAGTACGTC. This gives the protein CASSAGTGEQYV.

DNA of the CDR3: TGTGCCAGCAGCCTGATCTGGACGGGTGAGCAGTTCTTC. Translation: CASSLIWTGEQFF. The rearrangement uses TRBV3-1 (or the pseudogene TRBV3-2) and TRBJ2-1; D unresolved. V lost 4 bases to trimming and J lost 9 bases, with 13 bases between them. Per the germline V gene, CDR1 is LGHDT and CDR2 is YNNKEL (reference sequence). The CDR3 is made up of 13 amino acids.

This chain connects TRBV19 to TRBJ2-1; weak D call: TRBD2 (5 bases). Between the trimmed V and J ends, which lost 5 bases and 1 base, there was a span of 12 bases. The CDR3 loop spans 15 amino acids. Germline CDR1 and CDR2: LNHDA and SQIVND (reference sequence). This CDR3 reads CASSERLVSYNEQFF. The DNA of the CDR3 is TGTGCCAGTAGTGAGCGGCTTGTATCCTACAATGAGCAGTTCTTC.

The V gene is TRBV7-2, the J gene TRBJ2-5; 12 bases fit TRBD2. This CDR3 region has 16 residues. CDR1 is SGHTA, CDR2 FQGNSA, per germline. With 0 bases clipped from V and 6 bases from J, the junction kept 5 bases outside the gene matches. The CDR3 here is CASSLAGLAGRKTQYF. The CDR3 nucleotides are TGTGCCAGCAGCTTAGCCGGACTAGCGGGGCGGAAGACCCAGTACTTC.

The chain joins TRBV12-3 or TRBV12-4 to TRBJ2-2, with a tentative D call TRBD1 (5 bases). Trimming left V 2 bases short and J 6 bases short, with 7 bases between. The CDR3 spans 13 residues. As DNA, the CDR3 is TGTGCCAGCAGTTTAAAGGGGCCCGGGGAGCTGTTTTTT. It specifies CASSLKGPGELFF.

The CDR3 DNA follows: TGTGCCAGCAGTTCAGAGTGGCGGGCCTACAATGAGCAGTTCTTC. Translation: CASSSEWRAYNEQFF. The chain recombines TRBV6-5 with TRBJ2-1; a weak D match, TRBD2 (5 bases). Deletions cut 4 bases from V and 2 bases from J, with 12 bases between. This CDR3 spans 15 amino acids. Germline CDR1 and CDR2: MNHEY and SVGAGI.

This clone was seen only once. The rearrangement links TRBV7-9 to TRBJ2-1; D is possibly TRBD2 (5 bases). Germline V gene lookup returns CDR1 SEHNR and CDR2 FQNEAQ (reference sequence). The CDR3 contains 12 residues. The V end was cut by 6 bases, the J end by 8 bases, with 11 bases between. The CDR3: CASSLMRDEQFF. The DNA of the CDR3 is TGTGCCAGCAGTCTGATGCGGGATGAGCAGTTCTTC. The whole variable domain, remainder taken from reference TRBV7-9 and TRBJ2-1, is DTGVSQNPRHKITKRGQNVTFRCDPISEHNRLYWYRQTLGQGPEFLTYFQNEAQLEKSRLLSDRFSAERPKGSFSTLEIQRTEQGDSAMYLCASSLMRDEQFFGPGTRLTVL.